This record concerns one TCR beta chain sequence. One end of the junction varies from germline; a read error may be responsible. These data come from a study of cytomegalovirus exposure and HLA in healthy donors. Per germline, CDR1 SGHTS and CDR2 YDEGEE. CDR3 length: 13 amino acids. PCR was performed using 60 Vbeta and 13 Jbeta primers. This table comes from immunoSEQ multiplex PCR, and its TCRdb copy is limited to in-frame clones, with some not included. The table has some 150,000 clones, around 80% seen once. Sequenced sample: PBMCs. The chain links TRBV5-8 to TRBJ1-2; 12 nucleotides match TRBD1. The clonotype originates from a man aged 30 to 39 in good health and CMV-seronegative. CDR3: CASSPPGQGAGDF. The CDR3 region has the DNA TGTGCCAGCAGCCCGCCGGGACAGGGGGCTGGAGACTTC.